The entry below describes one T cell receptor beta chain. Participant age was roughly 18 to 95 years, and participants resided in around 24 US areas. The length of the CDR3 is 16 residues. From germline, CDR1 is KGHSH and CDR2 LQKENI. Germline trimming cut 4 bases from V and 8 bases from J; bases unmatched to any gene: 14. TCRdb's copy holds only in-frame clones and misses some; the assay was immunoSEQ multiplex PCR. The sample holds around 200,000 clones, around 88% seen once. The sample originates from a study of blood T cell repertoires in COVID-19. Sequenced: PBMCs or T cells enriched from blood (not recorded which). This receptor was obtained from a man between 40 and 49 years old with acute COVID-19. The chain is built from TRBV18 and TRBJ2-1, with 7 bases fitting TRBD1. CDR3 sequence (DNA): TGTGCCAGCTCACTAACGGACAGGCCGACGGGACATGAGCAGTTCTTC. Amino acids: CASSLTDRPTGHEQFF. Combining the CDR3 with reference TRBV18 and TRBJ2-1 gives the whole variable domain NAGVMQNPRHLVRRRGQEARLRCSPMKGHSHVYWYRQLPEEGLKFMVYLQKENIIDESGMPKERFSAEFPKEGPSILRIQQVVRGDSAAYFCASSLTDRPTGHEQFFGPGTRLTVL.